This paragraph reports one T cell receptor beta chain. Its specificity is not known. This sample is drawn from a study of cytomegalovirus exposure and HLA in healthy donors. This PCR relied on a set of 60 Vbeta primers and 13 Jbeta primers. TCRdb's table, derived via immunoSEQ multiplex PCR, lists solely in-frame clones and lacks some. This table holds roughly 100,000 clones, over 70% found once. Samples came from healthy bone marrow donors. The CDR3 covers 15 residues. The germline V and J ends were trimmed by 6 bases and 0 bases, with 12 bases remaining between them. Germline CDR1 MNHEY, CDR2 SVGAGI. Regarding the study as a whole: Investigators reported 150 to 200 TCR beta chains as tied to cytomegalovirus. It was reported that TCR beta sequences correctly inferred the HLA-A and HLA-B alleles for most subjects. In a later analysis, a missense DCLRE1C variant was linked to TCR beta V- and J-gene trimming.

The sequenced material came from PBMCs. The TCR originated in a man younger than 40 in good health and CMV-seronegative. This chain links TRBV6-5 with TRBJ1-3; D perhaps matches TRBD1 (5 bases). CDR3 nucleotide sequence: TGTGCCAGCAGCCGACAGTTCGTCTCTGGAAACACCATATATTTT. It yields the protein CASSRQFVSGNTIYF.